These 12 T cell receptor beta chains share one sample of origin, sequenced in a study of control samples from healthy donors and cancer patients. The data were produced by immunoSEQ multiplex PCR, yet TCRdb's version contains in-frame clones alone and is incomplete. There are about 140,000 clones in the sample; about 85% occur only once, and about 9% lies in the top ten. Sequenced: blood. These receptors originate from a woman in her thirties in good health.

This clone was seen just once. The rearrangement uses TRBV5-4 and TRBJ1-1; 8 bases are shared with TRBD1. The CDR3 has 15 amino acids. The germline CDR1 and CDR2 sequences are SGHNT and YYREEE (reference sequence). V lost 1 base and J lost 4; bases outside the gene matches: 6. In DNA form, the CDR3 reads TGTGCCAGCAGCTTGCAGCAGGGGGCTAGCACTGAAGCTTTCTTT. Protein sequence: CASSLQQGASTEAFF.

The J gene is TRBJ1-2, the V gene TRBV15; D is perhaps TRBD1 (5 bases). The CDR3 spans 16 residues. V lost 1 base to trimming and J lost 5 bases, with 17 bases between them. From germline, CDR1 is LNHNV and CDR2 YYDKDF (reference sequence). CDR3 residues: CATSRATGGKLYGYTF. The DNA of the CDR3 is TGTGCCACCAGCAGAGCTACAGGTGGGAAACTTTATGGCTACACCTTC.

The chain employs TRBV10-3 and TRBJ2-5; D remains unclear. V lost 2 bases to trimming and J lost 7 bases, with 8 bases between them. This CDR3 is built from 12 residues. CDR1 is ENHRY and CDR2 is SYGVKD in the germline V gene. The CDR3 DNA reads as TGTGCCATCAGTGAGGATAGCCGGACCCAGTACTTC. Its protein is CAISEDSRTQYF.

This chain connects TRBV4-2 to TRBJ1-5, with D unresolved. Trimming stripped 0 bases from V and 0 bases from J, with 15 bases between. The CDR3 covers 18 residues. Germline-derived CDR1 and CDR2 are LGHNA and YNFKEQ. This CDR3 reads CASSQDLGNPSSNQPQHF. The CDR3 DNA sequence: TGTGCCAGCAGCCAAGATCTAGGGAACCCCTCTAGCAATCAGCCCCAGCATTTT.

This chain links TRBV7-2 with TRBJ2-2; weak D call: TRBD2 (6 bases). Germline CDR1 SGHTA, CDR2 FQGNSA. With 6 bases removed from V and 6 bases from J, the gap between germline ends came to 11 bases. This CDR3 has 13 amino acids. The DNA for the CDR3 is TGTGCCAGCAGGTCCTCGGGGGCCGGGGAGCTGTTTTTT. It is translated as CASRSSGAGELFF.

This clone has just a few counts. CDR3 DNA sequence: TGCGCCAGCAGCCACGGGACTAGCGCATACAATGAGCAGTTCTTC. It translates to CASSHGTSAYNEQFF. V usage is TRBV10-2 and J usage is TRBJ2-1; 10 bases fit TRBD2. Germline values: CDR1 WSHSY, CDR2 SAAADI. The V segment lost 6 bases and the J segment 4 bases; nucleotides outside the gene matches: 6. The CDR3 extends over 15 amino acids.

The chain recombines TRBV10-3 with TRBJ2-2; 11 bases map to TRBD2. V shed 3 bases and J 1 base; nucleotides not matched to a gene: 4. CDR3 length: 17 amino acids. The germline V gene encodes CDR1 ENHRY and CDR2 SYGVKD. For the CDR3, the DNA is TGTGCCATCAGTGACTCGGGACTAGCGGTGAACACCGGGGAGCTGTTTTTT. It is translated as CAISDSGLAVNTGELFF.

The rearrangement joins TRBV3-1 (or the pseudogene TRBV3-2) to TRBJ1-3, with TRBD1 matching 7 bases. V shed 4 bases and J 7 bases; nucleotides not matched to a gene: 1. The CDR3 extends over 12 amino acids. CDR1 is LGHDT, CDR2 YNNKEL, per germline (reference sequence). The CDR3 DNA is TGTGCCAGCAGCCCACAGGGGAACACCATATATTTT. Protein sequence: CASSPQGNTIYF.

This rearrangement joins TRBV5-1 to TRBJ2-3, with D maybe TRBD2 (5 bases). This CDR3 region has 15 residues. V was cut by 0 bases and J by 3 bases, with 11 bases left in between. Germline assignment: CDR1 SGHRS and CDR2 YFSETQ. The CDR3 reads CASSLVGGLTDTQYF. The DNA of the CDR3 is TGCGCCAGCAGCTTGGTTGGCGGGTTAACAGATACGCAGTATTTT.

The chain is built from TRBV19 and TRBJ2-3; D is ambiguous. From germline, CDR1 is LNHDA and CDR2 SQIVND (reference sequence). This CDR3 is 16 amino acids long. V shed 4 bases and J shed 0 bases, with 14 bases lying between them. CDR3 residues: CASSNRRQASTDTQYF. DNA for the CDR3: TGTGCCAGTAGTAACCGCCGCCAGGCTAGCACAGATACGCAGTATTTT. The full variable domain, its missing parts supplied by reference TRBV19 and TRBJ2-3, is DGGITQSPKYLFRKEGQNVTLSCEQNLNHDAMYWYRQDPGQGLRLIYYSQIVNDFQKGDIAEGYSVSREKKESFPLTVTSAQKNPTAFYLCASSNRRQASTDTQYFGPGTRLTVL.

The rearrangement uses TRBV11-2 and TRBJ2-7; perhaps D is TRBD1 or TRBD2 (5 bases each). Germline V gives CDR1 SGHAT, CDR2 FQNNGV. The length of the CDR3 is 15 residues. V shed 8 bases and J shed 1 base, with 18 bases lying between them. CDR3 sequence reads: CASSSGTHSSYEQYF. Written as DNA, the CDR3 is TGTGCCAGCTCCTCCGGGACGCACTCATCCTACGAGCAGTACTTC.

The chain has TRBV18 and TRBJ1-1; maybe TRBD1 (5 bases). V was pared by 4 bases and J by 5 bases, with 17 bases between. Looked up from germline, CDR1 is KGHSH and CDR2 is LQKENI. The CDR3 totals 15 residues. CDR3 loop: CASSLRAGEVTEAFF. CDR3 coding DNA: TGTGCCAGCTCACTCAGGGCCGGGGAGGTGACTGAAGCTTTCTTT. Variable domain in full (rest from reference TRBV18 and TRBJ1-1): NAGVMQNPRHLVRRRGQEARLRCSPMKGHSHVYWYRQLPEEGLKFMVYLQKENIIDESGMPKERFSAEFPKEGPSILRIQQVVRGDSAAYFCASSLRAGEVTEAFFGQGTRLTVV.